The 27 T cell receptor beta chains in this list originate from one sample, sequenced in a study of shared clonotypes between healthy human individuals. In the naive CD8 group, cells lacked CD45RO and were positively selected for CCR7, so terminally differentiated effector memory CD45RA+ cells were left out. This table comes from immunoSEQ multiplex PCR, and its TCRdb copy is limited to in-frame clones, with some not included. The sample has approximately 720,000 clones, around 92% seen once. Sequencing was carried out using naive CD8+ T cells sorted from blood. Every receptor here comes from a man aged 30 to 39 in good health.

For the CDR3, the DNA is TGTGCCAGCAGTTCAATCAGGGTTGGTTGTGACTATGGCTACACCTTC. It yields the protein CASSSIRVGCDYGYTF. The V gene is TRBV6-4, the J gene TRBJ1-2; TRBD1 might be the D (5 bases). The germline V and J ends were trimmed by 5 bases and 3 bases, with 19 bases remaining between them. CDR3 length: 16 amino acids. Germline CDR1 is MRHNA and CDR2 is SNTAGT.

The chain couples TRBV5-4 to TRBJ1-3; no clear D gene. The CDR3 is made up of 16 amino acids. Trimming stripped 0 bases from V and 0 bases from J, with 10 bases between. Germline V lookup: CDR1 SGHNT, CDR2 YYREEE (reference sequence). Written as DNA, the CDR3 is TGTGCCAGCAGCTTGGGCGGCAGGTTCTCTGGAAACACCATATATTTT. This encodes CASSLGGRFSGNTIYF.

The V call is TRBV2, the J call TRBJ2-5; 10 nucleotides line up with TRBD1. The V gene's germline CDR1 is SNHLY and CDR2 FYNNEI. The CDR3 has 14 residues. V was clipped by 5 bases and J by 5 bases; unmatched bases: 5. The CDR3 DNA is TGTGCCAGCAGTACGGGACAGGGGTGGGAGACCCAGTACTTC. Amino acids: CASSTGQGWETQYF.

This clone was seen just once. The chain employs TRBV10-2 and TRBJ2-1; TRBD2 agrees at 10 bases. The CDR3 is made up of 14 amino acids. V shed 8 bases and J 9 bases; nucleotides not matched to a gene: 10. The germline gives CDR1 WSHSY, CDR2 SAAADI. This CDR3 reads CASVETSGYSEQFF. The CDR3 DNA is TGCGCCAGCGTTGAGACTAGCGGGTATTCTGAGCAGTTCTTC.

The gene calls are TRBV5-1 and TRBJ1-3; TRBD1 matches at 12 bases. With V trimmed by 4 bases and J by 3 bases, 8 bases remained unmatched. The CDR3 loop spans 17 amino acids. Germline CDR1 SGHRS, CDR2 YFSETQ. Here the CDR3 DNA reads TGCGCCAGCAGCCCGGGACAGGGGGCGGTCGTTGGAAACACCATATATTTT. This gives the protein CASSPGQGAVVGNTIYF. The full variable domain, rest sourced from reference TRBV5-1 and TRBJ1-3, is KAGVTQTPRYLIKTRGQQVTLSCSPISGHRSVSWYQQTPGQGLQFLFEYFSETQRNKGNFPGRFSGRQFSNSRSEMNVSTLELGDSALYLCASSPGQGAVVGNTIYFGEGSWLTVV.

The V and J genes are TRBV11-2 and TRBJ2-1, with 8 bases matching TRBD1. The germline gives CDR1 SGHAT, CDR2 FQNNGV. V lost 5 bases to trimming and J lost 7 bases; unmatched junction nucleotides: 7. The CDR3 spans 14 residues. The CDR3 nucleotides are TGTGCCAGCAGCGGACAGGGTGGCGGAAATGAGCAGTTCTTC. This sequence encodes CASSGQGGGNEQFF.

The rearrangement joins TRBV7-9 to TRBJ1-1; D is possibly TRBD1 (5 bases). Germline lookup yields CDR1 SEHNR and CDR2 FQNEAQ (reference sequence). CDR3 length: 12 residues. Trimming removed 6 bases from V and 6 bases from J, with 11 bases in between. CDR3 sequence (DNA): TGTGCCAGCAGGCCGTGGGACGCTGAAGCTTTCTTT. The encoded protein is CASRPWDAEAFF.

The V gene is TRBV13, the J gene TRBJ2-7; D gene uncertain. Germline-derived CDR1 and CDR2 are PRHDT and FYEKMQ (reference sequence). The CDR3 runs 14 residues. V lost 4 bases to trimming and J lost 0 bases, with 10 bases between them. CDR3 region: CASSSSDISYEQYF. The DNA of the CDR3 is TGTGCCAGCAGCTCCTCCGACATCTCCTACGAGCAGTACTTC. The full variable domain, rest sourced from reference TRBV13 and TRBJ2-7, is AAGVIQSPRHLIKEKRETATLKCYPIPRHDTVYWYQQGPGQDPQFLISFYEKMQSDKGSIPDRFSAQQFSDYHSELNMSSLELGDSALYFCASSSSDISYEQYFGPGTRLTVT.

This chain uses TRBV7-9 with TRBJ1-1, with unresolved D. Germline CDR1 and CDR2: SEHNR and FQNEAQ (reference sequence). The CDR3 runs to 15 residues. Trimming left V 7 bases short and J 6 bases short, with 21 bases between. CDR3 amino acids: CASNPGILRTSEAFF. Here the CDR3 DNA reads TGTGCCAGCAATCCCGGGATTTTACGAACATCTGAAGCTTTCTTT.

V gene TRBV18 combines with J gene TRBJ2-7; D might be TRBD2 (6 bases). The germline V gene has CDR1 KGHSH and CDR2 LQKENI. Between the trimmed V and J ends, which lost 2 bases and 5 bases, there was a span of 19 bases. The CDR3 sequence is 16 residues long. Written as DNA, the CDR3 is TGTGCCAGCTCACCATTTTCGGCGGGACCCCCCGACGAGCAGTACTTC. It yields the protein CASSPFSAGPPDEQYF.

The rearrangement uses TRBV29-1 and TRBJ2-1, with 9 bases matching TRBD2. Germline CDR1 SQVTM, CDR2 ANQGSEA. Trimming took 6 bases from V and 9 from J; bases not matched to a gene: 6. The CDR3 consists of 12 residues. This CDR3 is CSVAAGGPEQFF. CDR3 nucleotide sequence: TGCAGCGTGGCGGCGGGAGGGCCTGAGCAGTTCTTC.

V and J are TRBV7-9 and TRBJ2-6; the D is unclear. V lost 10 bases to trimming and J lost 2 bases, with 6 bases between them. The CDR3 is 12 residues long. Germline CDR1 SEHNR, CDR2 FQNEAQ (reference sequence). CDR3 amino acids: CAIEAGANVLTF. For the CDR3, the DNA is TGTGCCATAGAGGCTGGGGCCAACGTCCTGACTTTC. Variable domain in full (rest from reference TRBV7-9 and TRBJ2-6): DTGVSQNPRHKITKRGQNVTFRCDPISEHNRLYWYRQTLGQGPEFLTYFQNEAQLEKSRLLSDRFSAERPKGSFSTLEIQRTEQGDSAMYLCAIEAGANVLTFGAGSRLTVL.

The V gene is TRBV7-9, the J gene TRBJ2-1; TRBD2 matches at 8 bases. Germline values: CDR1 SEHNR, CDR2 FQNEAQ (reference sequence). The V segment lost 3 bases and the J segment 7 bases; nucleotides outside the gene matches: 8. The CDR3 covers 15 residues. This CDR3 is CASSLVGTSNNEQFF. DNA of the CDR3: TGTGCCAGCAGCTTGGTCGGGACTAGTAATAATGAGCAGTTCTTC.

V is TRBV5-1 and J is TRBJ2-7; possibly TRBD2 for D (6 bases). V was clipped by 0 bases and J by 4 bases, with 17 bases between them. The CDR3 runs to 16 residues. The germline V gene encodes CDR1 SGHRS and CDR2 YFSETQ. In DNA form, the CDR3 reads TGCGCCAGCAGCTTGGAATCGCGGGGAGGTGATTACGAGCAGTACTTC. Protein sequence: CASSLESRGGDYEQYF.

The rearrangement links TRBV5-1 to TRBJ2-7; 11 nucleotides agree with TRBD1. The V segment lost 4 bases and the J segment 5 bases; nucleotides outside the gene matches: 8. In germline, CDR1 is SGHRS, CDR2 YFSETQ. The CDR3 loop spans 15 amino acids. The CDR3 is CASSPRTGGLNEQYF. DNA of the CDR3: TGCGCCAGCAGCCCTAGGACAGGGGGCTTAAACGAGCAGTACTTC.

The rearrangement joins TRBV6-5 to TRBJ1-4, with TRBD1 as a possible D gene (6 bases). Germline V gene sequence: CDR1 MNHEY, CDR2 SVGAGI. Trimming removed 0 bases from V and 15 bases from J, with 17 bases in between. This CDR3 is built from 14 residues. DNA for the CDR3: TGTGCCAGCAGTTACTCGATTTGGGGGCCAGAGGTGTTTTTT. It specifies CASSYSIWGPEVFF.

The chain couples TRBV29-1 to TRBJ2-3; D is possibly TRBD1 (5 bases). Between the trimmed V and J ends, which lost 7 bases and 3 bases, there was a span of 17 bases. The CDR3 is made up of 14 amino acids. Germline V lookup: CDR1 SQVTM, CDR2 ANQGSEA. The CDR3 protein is CSGSGAGFTDTQYF. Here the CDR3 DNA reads TGCAGCGGCTCGGGCGCAGGGTTTACAGATACGCAGTATTTT.

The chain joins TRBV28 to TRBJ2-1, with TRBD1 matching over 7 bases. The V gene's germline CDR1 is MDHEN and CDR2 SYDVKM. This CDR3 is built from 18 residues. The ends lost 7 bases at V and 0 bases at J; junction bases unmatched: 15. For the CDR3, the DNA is TGTGCCAGCAAGATCCGGGACAGCCTCCCGAGCTCCTACAATGAGCAGTTCTTC. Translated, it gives CASKIRDSLPSSYNEQFF.

Here the CDR3 reads CASSPTRGGLIYEQYF. The CDR3 bases are TGTGCCAGCAGTCCCACCCGAGGAGGGTTAATCTACGAGCAGTACTTC. The chain couples TRBV27 to TRBJ2-7; D possibly corresponds to TRBD2 (6 bases). The V gene lost 5 bases and the J gene lost 3 bases, with 20 bases spanning the gap. Germline lookup yields CDR1 MNHEY and CDR2 SMNVEV (reference sequence). The CDR3 runs to 16 residues.

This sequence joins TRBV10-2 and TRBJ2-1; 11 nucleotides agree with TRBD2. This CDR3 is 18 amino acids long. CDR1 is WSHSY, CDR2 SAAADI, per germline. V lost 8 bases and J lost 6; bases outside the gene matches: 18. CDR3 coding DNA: TGCGCCAGCCGAATTGGAGGGGTCACTAGCGGGAGATCCAATGAGCAGTTCTTC. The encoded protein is CASRIGGVTSGRSNEQFF.

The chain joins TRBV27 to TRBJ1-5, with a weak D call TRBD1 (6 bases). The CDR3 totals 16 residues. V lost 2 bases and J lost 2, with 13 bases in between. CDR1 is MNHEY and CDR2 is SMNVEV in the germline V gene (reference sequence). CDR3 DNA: TGTGCCAGCAGTTTAACAGGGACGATGGGCAATCAGCCCCAGCATTTT. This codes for CASSLTGTMGNQPQHF.

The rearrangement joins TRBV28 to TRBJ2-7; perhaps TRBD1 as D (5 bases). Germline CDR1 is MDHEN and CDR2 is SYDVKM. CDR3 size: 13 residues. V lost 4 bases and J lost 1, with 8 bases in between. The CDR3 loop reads CASSWTRSYEQYF. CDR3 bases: TGTGCCAGCAGTTGGACAAGGTCCTACGAGCAGTACTTC.

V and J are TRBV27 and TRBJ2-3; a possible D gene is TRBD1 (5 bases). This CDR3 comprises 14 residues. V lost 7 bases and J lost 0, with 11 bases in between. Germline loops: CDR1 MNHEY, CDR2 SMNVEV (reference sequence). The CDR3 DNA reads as TGTGCCAGCACTGGACACTCTAGCACAGATACGCAGTATTTT. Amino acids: CASTGHSSTDTQYF.

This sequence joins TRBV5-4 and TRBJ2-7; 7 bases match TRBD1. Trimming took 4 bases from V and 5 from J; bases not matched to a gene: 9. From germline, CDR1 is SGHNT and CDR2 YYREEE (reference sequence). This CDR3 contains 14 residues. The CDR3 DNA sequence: TGTGCCAGCAGCCAAACCGACAGGGTCCACGAGCAGTACTTC. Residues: CASSQTDRVHEQYF.

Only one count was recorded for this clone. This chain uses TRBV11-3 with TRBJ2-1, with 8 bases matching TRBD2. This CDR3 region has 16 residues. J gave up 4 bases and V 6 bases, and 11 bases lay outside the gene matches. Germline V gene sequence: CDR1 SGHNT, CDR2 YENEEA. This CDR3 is CASSIRAGESYNEQFF. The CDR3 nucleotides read TGTGCCAGCAGTATCCGAGCGGGAGAGTCTTACAATGAGCAGTTCTTC.

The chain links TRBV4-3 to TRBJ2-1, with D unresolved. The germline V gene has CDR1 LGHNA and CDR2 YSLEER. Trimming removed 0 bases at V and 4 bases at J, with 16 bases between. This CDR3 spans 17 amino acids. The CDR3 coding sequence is TGCGCCAGCAGCCAAGATCGCGGACCAAACCCTTACAATGAGCAGTTCTTC. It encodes CASSQDRGPNPYNEQFF.

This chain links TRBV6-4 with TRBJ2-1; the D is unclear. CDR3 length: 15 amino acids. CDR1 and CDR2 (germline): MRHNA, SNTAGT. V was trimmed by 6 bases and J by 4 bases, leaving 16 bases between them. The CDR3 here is CASSRTREVYNEQFF. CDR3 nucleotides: TGTGCCAGCAGCCGGACGAGAGAGGTGTACAATGAGCAGTTCTTC.